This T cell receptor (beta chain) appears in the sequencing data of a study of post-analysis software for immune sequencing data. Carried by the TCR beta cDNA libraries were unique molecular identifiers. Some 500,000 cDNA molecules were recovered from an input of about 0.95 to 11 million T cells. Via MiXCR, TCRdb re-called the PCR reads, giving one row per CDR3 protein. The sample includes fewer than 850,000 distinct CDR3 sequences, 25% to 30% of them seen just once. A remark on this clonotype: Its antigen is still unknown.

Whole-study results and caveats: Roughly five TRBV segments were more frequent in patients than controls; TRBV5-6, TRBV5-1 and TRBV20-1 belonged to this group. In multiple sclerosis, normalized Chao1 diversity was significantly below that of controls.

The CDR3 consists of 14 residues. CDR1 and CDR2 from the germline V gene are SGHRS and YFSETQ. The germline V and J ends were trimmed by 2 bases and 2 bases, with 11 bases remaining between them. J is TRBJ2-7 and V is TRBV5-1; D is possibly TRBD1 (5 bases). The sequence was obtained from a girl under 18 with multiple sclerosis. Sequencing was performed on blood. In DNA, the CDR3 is TGCGCCAGCAGCTTTAAGACAGCAACCTACGAGCAGTACTTC. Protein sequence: CASSFKTATYEQYF.